These T cell receptor beta chains were read from a single sample in a study of T-cell reconstitution after alpha-beta-depleted transplantation in children. TCRdb re-called the PCR reads with MiXCR, one entry per CDR3 protein. The data contain hundreds of thousands of distinct CDR3 sequences, under 15% of them singletons. The input for sequencing was PBMCs, mostly from graft donor cells, taken 360 days after TCRalphabeta/CD19-depleted stem cell transplant. These receptors all come from a male patient between 10 and 17 years old who had a stem cell transplant for acute myeloid leukemia, so the T cells may come from the graft donor. CDR3s leave out the opening cysteine and the closing phenylalanine or tryptophan.

J	V	CDR3
TRBJ2-5	TRBV5-1	ASSLVTSQETQY
TRBJ1-5	TRBV6-1	ASKSDFLSNQPQH
TRBJ2-2	TRBV6-2/TRBV6-3	ASSYSTGLGWSGELF
TRBJ2-1	TRBV11-2	ASSLTSGTGNEQF
TRBJ2-7	TRBV29-1	SVEDGTSSYEQY
TRBJ2-5	TRBV29-1	SVEKAGFQETQY
TRBJ2-2	TRBV20-1	SARDLELAGLGELF
TRBJ2-1	TRBV6-2/TRBV6-3	ASTIRQEWANEQF
TRBJ2-3	TRBV9	ASSSLPGLAGPSTDTQY
TRBJ1-1	TRBV7-2	ASSLAQSNTEAF
TRBJ1-3	TRBV7-9	ASSASEAGNTIY
TRBJ2-3	TRBV7-6	ASSWTDRLTDTQY
TRBJ1-1	TRBV27	ASKETGGAEAF
TRBJ2-5	TRBV6-6	ASKSSGETQY
TRBJ2-7	TRBV6-5	ASSYWTGGRNEQY
TRBJ2-3	TRBV28	ASSPGPRIPPTDTQY
TRBJ2-7	TRBV5-1	ASRAAEIYEQY
TRBJ2-7	TRBV10-3	AISGTSGSSLYEQY
TRBJ2-1	TRBV21-1	ASSRGRSNEQF
TRBJ2-2	TRBV7-9	ASSLAGALRNTGELF
TRBJ2-1	TRBV3-1	ASSDGQGANNEQF
TRBJ2-7	TRBV12-3/TRBV12-4	ASTRGTSGTYEQY
TRBJ2-7	TRBV27	ASSLTGTTYEQY
TRBJ2-7	TRBV6-5	ASSYPTGQGTHEQY
TRBJ1-3	TRBV3-1	ASSQAQGGGNTIY
TRBJ2-4	TRBV20-1	SAPLAGLAKNIQY
TRBJ2-7	TRBV5-1	ASSRDTLTYEQY
TRBJ2-3	TRBV4-3	ASSRGVSGTDTQY
TRBJ2-5	TRBV29-1	SVDSGLAMRETQY
TRBJ2-1	TRBV19	ASSILAGGGDEQF
TRBJ1-1	TRBV7-2	ASILATVGTEAF
TRBJ2-1	TRBV30	AWREGLAGFLWGEQF
TRBJ1-1	TRBV21-1	ASSKVGDSGLAF
TRBJ2-5	TRBV4-3	ASSQKGDNGETQY
TRBJ2-7	TRBV21-1	ASSKVQGSYEQY
TRBJ2-1	TRBV5-1	ASSYNSGESEQF
TRBJ2-5	TRBV7-7	ASGKGSYPETQY
TRBJ2-5	TRBV5-1	ASSPRLALQETQY
TRBJ2-7	TRBV11-2	ASSFEVGSYEQY
TRBJ2-3	TRBV7-9	ASLIGGYTDTQY
TRBJ2-7	TRBV28	ASSLRGPRTYEQY
TRBJ2-7	TRBV20-1	SAPGRGSSYEQY
TRBJ2-3	TRBV5-1	ASSLANPTFSTDTQY
TRBJ2-3	TRBV5-1	ASSLDPDTDTQY
TRBJ2-7	TRBV28	ASSRGLLNSYEQY
TRBJ2-5	TRBV29-1	SVEDRGDQETQY
TRBJ2-7	TRBV4-1	ASSHRGGEQY
TRBJ2-2	TRBV7-3	ASGAGLNTGELF
TRBJ2-1	TRBV7-9	ASSPRGAVYNEQF
TRBJ2-1	TRBV12-3/TRBV12-4	ASSSVSGSSEQF
TRBJ2-1	TRBV3-1	ASRPGTAYNEQF
TRBJ2-2	TRBV5-6	ASSLPTVRVGELF
TRBJ2-1	TRBV12-3/TRBV12-4	ASSYGTSEGGF
TRBJ2-2	TRBV7-3	ASSALSGRNTGELF
TRBJ2-3	TRBV4-3	ASSQSGWQGGTDTQY
TRBJ2-3	TRBV28	ASSETSLATDTQY
TRBJ2-6	TRBV4-2	ASSQYVVGQISGANVLT
TRBJ2-2	TRBV29-1	SVEDTSTGELF
TRBJ2-2	TRBV19	ASSPVAGANTGELF
TRBJ1-5	TRBV6-1	ASRPTGGNQPQH